The present T cell receptor beta chain was sequenced within a study of metastatic and nonmetastatic thyroid tumors. Study in general: The study looked at repertoires side by side in blood and in tumor or nodule tissue from malignant and benign thyroid patients. Whole-study findings and limits: In blood and tumor, TCR beta diversity was reportedly significantly higher in malignant thyroid tumors than in benign nodules.

Trimming shortened V by 7 bases and J by 3 bases, and 12 bases separated the two germline ends. Looked up from germline, CDR1 is KGHDR and CDR2 is SFDVKD. This CDR3 is built from 13 residues. Original handling: A distant-metastasis classifier for papillary thyroid cancer was built using CDR3 differences across clinicopathological groups. TCRdb recomputed clones from the PCR reads via MiXCR. These V and J calls are TCRdb output, not the study's own analysis. This repertoire shows about 5,800 clones, about a third found once; its top ten account for around a quarter. Concerning this clone: Its target is unknown.

Patients had received no treatment of any kind before thyroid surgery. V usage is TRBV24-1 and J usage is TRBJ2-7, with D possibly TRBD1 on 5 matching bases. The receptor comes from a male donor with papillary thyroid cancer or a benign thyroid nodule (not recorded which). Some clones in this sample may be carry-over from other donors' samples. Sequencing was carried out using adjacent normal tissue. CDR3: CATSPGYLYEQYF. For the CDR3, the DNA is TGTGCCACCAGCCCAGGGTACCTCTACGAGCAGTACTTC.